The 13 T cell receptor beta chains below all came from one sample that was sequenced in a study of T cells and copy number aberrations in small-cell lung cancer. Sequencing was performed with immunoSEQ multiplex PCR; in TCRdb, only in-frame clones are kept and a portion is missing. The data show under 1,200 clones, around nine tenths seen once. The sequenced sample was tumor tissue. Receptors were obtained from a man in his sixties with small cell lung cancer.

The rearrangement joins TRBV5-8 to TRBJ2-7; possible D gene TRBD2, 6 bases. Germline V CDR1 and CDR2: SGHTS, YDEGEE. The CDR3 has 15 amino acids. The germline V and J ends were trimmed by 6 bases and 6 bases, with 22 bases remaining between them. The CDR3: CASIPGTRTSGEQYF. For the CDR3, the DNA is TGTGCCAGCATTCCCGGGACTCGCACATCAGGCGAGCAGTACTTC.

The chain links TRBV6-1 to TRBJ2-7; 10 nucleotides align to TRBD2. Trimming cost V 4 bases and J 6 bases; bases outside gene matches: 6. CDR1 and CDR2 from the germline V gene are MNHNS and SASEGT. This CDR3 contains 14 residues. CDR3 sequence: CASSAGLAASEQYF. The CDR3 nucleotides read TGTGCCAGCAGTGCCGGACTAGCGGCTTCCGAGCAGTACTTC.

V and J are TRBV18 and TRBJ2-7; D is possibly TRBD1 (6 bases). V was shortened by 3 bases and J by 4 bases, with 10 bases between the two germline ends. CDR3 length: 13 residues. CDR1 and CDR2 from the germline V gene are KGHSH and LQKENI. In nucleotides, the CDR3 is TGTGCCAGCTCACCGGGACACCTTTACGAGCAGTACTTC. Protein: CASSPGHLYEQYF.

This clone was counted between two and nine times. The chain carries TRBV29-1 and TRBJ1-2, with TRBD1 as a possible D gene (6 bases). V lost 4 bases and J 2 bases, leaving 20 bases between the germline ends. This CDR3 region has 16 residues. CDR1 and CDR2 from the germline V gene are SQVTM and ANQGSEA. CDR3 sequence reads: CSVGGQGYPLNYGYTF. The CDR3 coding sequence is TGCAGCGTTGGGGGTCAGGGGTACCCTCTGAACTATGGCTACACCTTC.

This clone was picked up a small number of times. In nucleotides, the CDR3 is TGTGCCAGCAGTGGGGGACTAGCGGGAGTGGAGCAGTTCTTC. Protein: CASSGGLAGVEQFF. This rearrangement joins TRBV2 to TRBJ2-1; 14 positions match TRBD2. The CDR3 is made up of 14 amino acids. V dropped 4 bases and J dropped 10; count of bases not matched to a gene: 3. Germline-derived CDR1 and CDR2 are SNHLY and FYNNEI.

This clone was observed a single time. The chain is built from TRBV11-1 and TRBJ2-1; tentative D call: TRBD2 (6 bases). Trimming took off 5 bases at V and 8 bases at J, with 19 bases between the two ends. Germline V gives CDR1 SGHAT, CDR2 FQDESV (reference sequence). The CDR3 extends over 15 amino acids. The CDR3 here is CASSRRDGTPDEQFF. CDR3 sequence (DNA): TGTGCCAGCAGCCGCAGAGACGGGACTCCCGATGAGCAGTTCTTC.

The chain has TRBV4-2 and TRBJ2-1; 12 nucleotides match TRBD2. The J segment lost 7 bases and the V segment lost 0 bases, leaving 7 bases of the junction unmatched. Looked up from germline, CDR1 is LGHNA and CDR2 is YNFKEQ. This CDR3 has 17 residues. The CDR3: CASSQELTSGSSNEQFF. In nucleotides, the CDR3 is TGTGCCAGCAGCCAAGAATTGACTAGCGGGAGTAGTAATGAGCAGTTCTTC.

The gene calls are TRBV2 and TRBJ1-1; no clear D gene. The germline V gene has CDR1 SNHLY and CDR2 FYNNEI. Trimming took off 4 bases at V and 5 bases at J, with 11 bases between the two ends. CDR3 length: 13 amino acids. Here the CDR3 DNA reads TGTGCCAGCAGTGTAAGAGGCGGGACTGAAGCTTTCTTT. This encodes CASSVRGGTEAFF. Variable domain in full (rest from reference TRBV2 and TRBJ1-1): EPEVTQTPSHQVTQMGQEVILRCVPISNHLYFYWYRQILGQKVEFLVSFYNNEISEKSEIFDDQFSVERPDGSNFTLKIRSTKLEDSAMYFCASSVRGGTEAFFGQGTRLTVV.

There are a few counts of this clone. The chain recombines TRBV7-3 with TRBJ2-2; 9 bases match TRBD2. Trimming took 5 bases from V and 4 from J; bases not matched to a gene: 8. The CDR3 length is 16 residues. Germline V lookup: CDR1 SGHTA, CDR2 FQGTGA. The CDR3 region is CASSPQLAGATGELFF. In DNA form, the CDR3 reads TGTGCCAGCAGCCCGCAACTAGCGGGCGCCACCGGGGAGCTGTTTTTT.

The DNA for the CDR3 is TGTGCCTGGAGGTCAAGGTCAGCCCTCGGGGACGAGCAGTACTTC. The encoded protein is CAWRSRSALGDEQYF. This chain links TRBV30 with TRBJ2-5, with TRBD2 as a possible D gene (5 bases). The DNA end favors TRBJ2-7, so the J call may be wrong. The CDR3 spans 15 residues. Per the germline V gene, CDR1 is GTSNPN and CDR2 is SVGIG (reference sequence).

The genes are TRBV29-1 and TRBJ2-7; 10 bases line up with TRBD2. CDR1 SQVTM and CDR2 ANQGSEA come from the germline V gene. CDR3 length: 14 residues. The junction had 6 bases not matched to a gene; V was cut back by 5 bases and J by 2 bases. CDR3 in DNA: TGCAGCGTTTACACCGGGACTAGCGCCTACGAGCAGTACTTC. It yields the protein CSVYTGTSAYEQYF.

V and J are TRBV7-9 and TRBJ1-4; D not certain. The ends were cut back, 3 bases at V and 4 bases at J, with 15 bases in the middle. From germline, CDR1 is SEHNR and CDR2 FQNEAQ (reference sequence). The CDR3 totals 16 residues. Here the CDR3 DNA reads TGTGCCAGCAGCTTGGGGTCTGGTCTGAGTAATGAAAAACTGTTTTTT. Its protein is CASSLGSGLSNEKLFF.

The CDR3 here is CASKFRSEADTQYF. The CDR3 region has the DNA TGTGCCAGCAAGTTTCGGTCCGAGGCAGATACGCAGTATTTT. This rearrangement joins TRBV2 to TRBJ2-3, with D uncertain. Germline V gives CDR1 SNHLY, CDR2 FYNNEI. Trimming removed 7 bases at V and 4 bases at J, with 15 bases between. The CDR3 has 14 residues.